These T cell receptor beta chains were read from a single sample in a study of T-cell memory formation after mild COVID-19. In TCRdb, the 5' RACE reads were re-called with MiXCR into one record per CDR3 protein. There are approximately 430,000 distinct CDR3 sequences in the sample; roughly a quarter occur only once, and around 12% lies in the top ten. Input material: PBMCs or a T cell subset sorted from them (not recorded which). The origin of the receptors is an adult woman who had mild COVID-19 (a few samples of this study predate the infection). Cell type and time point are not known. The CDR3 runs from the conserved cysteine through the conserved F or W. The D gene is left open where the match is weak. Clone size is not always given. Where it is, it says once, few, many or a class for expanded clones.

V gene: TRBV20-1; clone size: few; J gene: TRBJ2-1; D gene: -; CDR3 protein: CSARWSRGNNEQFF; CDR3 DNA: TGCAGTGCTAGATGGTCTAGAGGAAACAATGAGCAGTTCTTC
V gene: TRBV29-1; clone size: few; J gene: TRBJ2-5; D gene: -; CDR3 protein: CSVPETNEETQYF; CDR3 DNA: TGCAGCGTTCCCGAGACCAACGAAGAGACCCAGTACTTC
V gene: TRBV7-3; clone size: -; J gene: TRBJ2-1; D gene: TRBD2; CDR3 protein: CASSHRSSGVYNEQFF; CDR3 DNA: TGTGCCAGCAGCCACAGGTCTAGCGGGGTATACAATGAGCAGTTCTTC
V gene: TRBV7-8; clone size: -; J gene: TRBJ1-2; D gene: -; CDR3 protein: CASSFGGDGYTF; CDR3 DNA: TGTGCCAGCAGCTTCGGCGGGGATGGCTACACCTTC
V gene: TRBV5-4; clone size: -; J gene: TRBJ2-7; D gene: -; CDR3 protein: CASSSQGQSEQYF; CDR3 DNA: TGTGCCAGCAGCTCACAGGGCCAGTCAGAGCAGTACTTC
V gene: TRBV12-3/TRBV12-4; clone size: few; J gene: TRBJ2-3; D gene: -; CDR3 protein: CASRRRVRWFTDTQYF; CDR3 DNA: TGTGCCAGCAGGCGCCGTGTGAGGTGGTTCACAGATACGCAGTATTTT
V gene: TRBV20-1; clone size: -; J gene: TRBJ2-1; D gene: -; CDR3 protein: CSARGGWGRPTNEQFF; CDR3 DNA: TGCAGTGCTAGAGGGGGTTGGGGGCGTCCAACAAATGAGCAGTTCTTC
V gene: TRBV19; clone size: few; J gene: TRBJ2-1; D gene: -; CDR3 protein: CASSLPGAVGYNEQFF; CDR3 DNA: TGTGCCAGTAGTCTTCCCGGGGCGGTTGGGTACAATGAGCAGTTCTTC
V gene: TRBV9; clone size: -; J gene: TRBJ2-1; D gene: TRBD2; CDR3 protein: CASSVAGGGPDNEQFF; CDR3 DNA: TGTGCCAGCAGCGTAGCTGGGGGGGGACCCGACAATGAGCAGTTCTTC
V gene: TRBV19; clone size: few; J gene: TRBJ2-1; D gene: -; CDR3 protein: CASSISTGVYNEQFF; CDR3 DNA: TGTGCCAGTAGTATTTCTACCGGGGTATACAATGAGCAGTTCTTC
V gene: TRBV20-1; clone size: few; J gene: TRBJ2-7; D gene: -; CDR3 protein: CSAWAVPYEQYF; CDR3 DNA: TGCAGTGCCTGGGCTGTTCCCTACGAGCAGTACTTC
V gene: TRBV20-1; clone size: few; J gene: TRBJ2-1; D gene: TRBD2; CDR3 protein: CSATKTSGLGNEQFF; CDR3 DNA: TGCAGTGCGACAAAGACTAGCGGCCTGGGCAATGAGCAGTTCTTC
V gene: TRBV12-3/TRBV12-4; clone size: -; J gene: TRBJ1-1; D gene: -; CDR3 protein: CASSPGGGRGNTEAFF; CDR3 DNA: TGTGCCAGCAGCCCCGGGGGGGGGAGGGGGAACACTGAAGCTTTCTTT
V gene: TRBV9; clone size: few; J gene: TRBJ1-2; D gene: -; CDR3 protein: CASSVTPGRDYGYTF; CDR3 DNA: TGTGCCAGCAGCGTGACCCCTGGGCGGGACTATGGCTACACCTTC
V gene: TRBV6-5; clone size: -; J gene: TRBJ2-6; D gene: TRBD1; CDR3 protein: CASKGQGLSGANVLTF; CDR3 DNA: TGTGCCAGCAAGGGACAGGGGTTATCTGGGGCCAACGTCCTGACTTTC
V gene: TRBV7-2; clone size: -; J gene: TRBJ2-3; D gene: -; CDR3 protein: CASSEGKGDTQYF; CDR3 DNA: TGTGCCAGCTCCGAAGGTAAAGGAGATACGCAGTATTTT
V gene: TRBV6-5; clone size: -; J gene: TRBJ2-7; D gene: TRBD1; CDR3 protein: CASRGQGLDEQYF; CDR3 DNA: TGTGCCAGCAGAGGACAGGGTTTGGACGAGCAGTACTTC
V gene: TRBV9; clone size: few; J gene: TRBJ2-6; D gene: -; CDR3 protein: CASSPAGFSSGANVLTF; CDR3 DNA: TGTGCCAGCAGCCCGGCGGGGTTCTCCTCTGGGGCCAACGTCCTGACTTTC
V gene: TRBV7-9; clone size: -; J gene: TRBJ2-4; D gene: -; CDR3 protein: CASSRIETVDIQYF; CDR3 DNA: TGTGCCAGCAGCAGGATTGAGACAGTAGACATTCAGTACTTC
V gene: TRBV5-1; clone size: few; J gene: TRBJ2-5; D gene: -; CDR3 protein: CASSLAGFLTAYQETQYF; CDR3 DNA: TGCGCCAGCAGCTTGGCCGGCTTTTTAACAGCGTACCAAGAGACCCAGTACTTC
V gene: TRBV11-2; clone size: -; J gene: TRBJ2-5; D gene: TRBD2; CDR3 protein: CASSSTGTSQETQYF; CDR3 DNA: TGTGCCAGCAGCTCAACCGGGACTAGCCAGGAGACCCAGTACTTC
V gene: TRBV12-3/TRBV12-4; clone size: -; J gene: TRBJ1-1; D gene: -; CDR3 protein: CASSDGPMNTEAFF; CDR3 DNA: TGTGCCAGCAGCGATGGACCCATGAACACTGAAGCTTTCTTT
V gene: TRBV20-1; clone size: -; J gene: TRBJ2-5; D gene: -; CDR3 protein: CSARGQHRETQYF; CDR3 DNA: TGCAGTGCTAGAGGCCAACACAGGGAGACCCAGTACTTC
V gene: TRBV24-1; clone size: few; J gene: TRBJ1-5; D gene: -; CDR3 protein: CATSPTGGRQQPQHF; CDR3 DNA: TGTGCCACCAGTCCAACGGGGGGCAGGCAACAGCCCCAGCATTTT